The rows below give T cell receptor beta chains drawn from one sample of a study of T-cell memory formation after mild COVID-19. MiXCR was run by TCRdb on the 5' RACE reads, yielding one entry per CDR3 protein. The sample records roughly 250,000 distinct CDR3 sequences, about a sixth being singletons. The source material was PBMCs or a T cell subset sorted from them (not recorded which). Every receptor here comes from a man between 18 and 35 years old who had mild COVID-19 (a few samples of this study predate the infection). Cell type and time point are not known. Both conserved end residues are part of each CDR3. The D gene is left open where the match is weak. Some rows have no size entry. The others give once, few or many, or a class for an expanded clone.

-	TRBD2	TRBV7-2	TRBJ2-7	TGTGCCAGCAGCTCTAGCGGGGGTGGGGAGCAGTACTTC	CASSSSGGGEQYF
many	-	TRBV10-3	TRBJ1-1	TGTGCCATCAGCGAGGGTTCTCTGTCCCCAGCTTTCTTT	CAISEGSLSPAFF
-	-	TRBV30	TRBJ2-1	TGTGCCTGGAGCCGGTCCCTGAGGGATGAGCAGTTCTTC	CAWSRSLRDEQFF
-	-	TRBV28	TRBJ2-1	TGTGCCAGCAGTTTATTGAGCGGAATCTCCTACAATGAGCAGTTCTTC	CASSLLSGISYNEQFF
-	TRBD2	TRBV7-2	TRBJ2-2	TGTGCCAGCCGAAGACTAGCGGGGCGATCCGGGGAGCTGTTTTTT	CASRRLAGRSGELFF
-	TRBD1	TRBV12-3/TRBV12-4	TRBJ1-2	TGTGCCAGCAGTTCCCGCGGACAGGGGGCGCGGTATGGCTACACCTTC	CASSSRGQGARYGYTF
few	TRBD1	TRBV7-7	TRBJ2-1	TGTGCTAGCAGCCGGGGACAGGGTGAACACAATGAGCAGTTCTTC	CASSRGQGEHNEQFF
few	-	TRBV7-2	TRBJ1-5	TGTGCCAGCAGCTTAGAGGGGTCGCAGCCCCAGCATTTT	CASSLEGSQPQHF
-	-	TRBV20-1	TRBJ1-2	TGCAGTGCTCCCGGACTGCTAGGCGGCTACACCTTC	CSAPGLLGGYTF
-	-	TRBV4-2	TRBJ1-2	TGTGCCAGCAGCCCGCATAATGCAGGGGCACACTATGGCTACACCTTC	CASSPHNAGAHYGYTF
-	-	TRBV5-1	TRBJ2-3	TGCGCCAGCAGCTTACCCCCGGGCCAGTATTTT	CASSLPPGQYF
-	TRBD2	TRBV4-3	TRBJ2-5	TGCGCCAGCAGCCTCAATCCGCTAAGCGGGGGGGCCGGAGAGACCCAGTACTTC	CASSLNPLSGGAGETQYF
-	-	TRBV27	TRBJ2-5	TGTGCCAGCAGTTTATTTCGAGGGTTGGGGACCCAGTACTTC	CASSLFRGLGTQYF
-	-	TRBV6-6	TRBJ2-2	TGTGCCAGCAGTTACCCTCAGCGGTCGACCGGGGAGCTGTTTTTT	CASSYPQRSTGELFF
few	-	TRBV30	TRBJ1-4	TGTGCCTGGAGTGTGGGACCAGCTAATGAAAAACTGTTTTTT	CAWSVGPANEKLFF
-	TRBD2	TRBV11-2	TRBJ2-5	TGTGCCAGCCGAAGACGGTCCGTAGCGGGGGAAGAGACCCAGTACTTC	CASRRRSVAGEETQYF
few	-	TRBV7-2	TRBJ1-6	TGTGCCAGCAGCCCACAGGGCCTTCTTAATTCACCCCTCCACTTT	CASSPQGLLNSPLHF
few	TRBD2	TRBV7-2	TRBJ2-3	TGTGCCAGCAGCTCTCGACTAGCGGGGTCCGGAGATACGCAGTATTTT	CASSSRLAGSGDTQYF
many	-	TRBV5-1	TRBJ1-5	TGCGCCAGCAGCTTAACGGGGACTGACTATCAGCCCCAGCATTTT	CASSLTGTDYQPQHF
few	TRBD1	TRBV3-1	TRBJ2-2	TGTGCCAGCAGCCGCCAGGGGGCCTCCGGGGAGCTGTTTTTT	CASSRQGASGELFF
-	-	TRBV6-2/TRBV6-3	TRBJ1-1	TGTGCCAGCAGTTACTCAGGGGCAGGCACTGAAGCTTTCTTT	CASSYSGAGTEAFF
few	-	TRBV7-2	TRBJ1-5	TGTGCCAGCAGCCTAGCGGGTGTACATCAGCCCCAGCATTTT	CASSLAGVHQPQHF
few	-	TRBV5-6	TRBJ2-7	TGTGCCAGCAGCTTGGAACAATGGCAGGGTCTCGACGAGCAGTACTTC	CASSLEQWQGLDEQYF
few	TRBD2	TRBV5-4	TRBJ2-1	TGTGCCAGCAGCTCGGGACTAGCGGGGGGAAGTGAGCAGTTCTTC	CASSSGLAGGSEQFF
-	TRBD2	TRBV7-6	TRBJ2-2	TGTGCCAGCAGCTTAGGTCTAGCGGGGAGCACCGGGGAGCTGTTTTTT	CASSLGLAGSTGELFF
-	-	TRBV28	TRBJ1-5	TGTGCCAGCAGACTGGGGCAGTATCAGCCCCAGCATTTT	CASRLGQYQPQHF
-	-	TRBV28	TRBJ1-5	TGTGCCAGCAATCGGAGTGGACGGCCCCAGCATTTT	CASNRSGRPQHF
few	-	TRBV11-2	TRBJ1-2	TGTGCCAGCAGCCTGGACCCTTATGGCTACACCTTC	CASSLDPYGYTF
-	-	TRBV24-1	TRBJ2-3	TGTGCCACCAGCTCAGGACCGGGGAGTACAGATACGCAGTATTTT	CATSSGPGSTDTQYF
-	-	TRBV4-1	TRBJ2-7	TGCGCCAGCAGCTATGATGCAAACGGAGCCTACGAGCAGTACTTC	CASSYDANGAYEQYF
few	TRBD2	TRBV11-2	TRBJ2-1	TGTGCCAGCAGCTTCCTACTAGCGGCCTACAATGAGCAGTTCTTC	CASSFLLAAYNEQFF
-	-	TRBV3-1	TRBJ1-1	TGTGCCAGCAGATCCCCCGGGATGAACACTGAAGCTTTCTTT	CASRSPGMNTEAFF
-	-	TRBV4-3	TRBJ1-1	TGCGCCAGCGGACTGAGGGGGGGGACTGAAGCTTTCTTT	CASGLRGGTEAFF
few	TRBD1	TRBV7-3	TRBJ2-1	TGTGCCAGCAGCTTGGACAGGGCTCTCTACAATGAGCAGTTCTTC	CASSLDRALYNEQFF
-	-	TRBV6-5	TRBJ1-2	TGTGCCAGCAGGCCCCCGGGTTCGGTTAGTGGCTACACCTTC	CASRPPGSVSGYTF
many	-	TRBV5-6	TRBJ2-3	TGTGCCAGCAGATCTGACAGAACTACGCAGTATTTT	CASRSDRTTQYF
few	TRBD2	TRBV7-9	TRBJ2-5	TGTGCCAGCAGCTACGGGCTAGCGGGGGGGCCGCGAGAGACCCAGTACTTC	CASSYGLAGGPRETQYF
few	-	TRBV4-3	TRBJ2-3	TGCGCCAGCAGCCAGCGACCCACGAGCACAGATACGCAGTATTTT	CASSQRPTSTDTQYF
-	-	TRBV12-3/TRBV12-4	TRBJ2-1	TGTGCCAGCAGTTTAGGATGGCAAAACCACAATGAGCAGTTCTTC	CASSLGWQNHNEQFF
few	-	TRBV6-2/TRBV6-3	TRBJ1-1	TGTGCCAGCAGTCCCAGGGGCATAGGCACTGAAGCTTTCTTT	CASSPRGIGTEAFF
many	TRBD2	TRBV7-2	TRBJ2-3	TGTGCCAGCAGTAGCGGGGGGGGCACAGATACGCAGTATTTT	CASSSGGGTDTQYF
-	-	TRBV7-2	TRBJ2-5	TGTGCCAGCAGCCAGGTGGGGACCCAGTACTTC	CASSQVGTQYF
few	TRBD2	TRBV5-6	TRBJ2-1	TGTGCCAGCAGCTTGTATTGGGGACTAGAGCTCAATGAGCAGTTCTTC	CASSLYWGLELNEQFF
few	-	TRBV5-1	TRBJ2-1	TGCGCCAGCAGCCAACGGGGGGCCCGGGGGAATGAGCAGTTCTTC	CASSQRGARGNEQFF
-	-	TRBV7-3	TRBJ2-2	TGTGCCAGCAGCCCGGAGACAGTGTCCACCGGGGAGCTGTTTTTT	CASSPETVSTGELFF
-	TRBD1	TRBV5-1	TRBJ2-1	TGCGCCAGCAGCTTGGCCGTCAGGGGGCGAAACTACAATGAGCAGTTCTTC	CASSLAVRGRNYNEQFF
few	-	TRBV20-1	TRBJ1-6	TGCAGTGCTAGAAGCGGGGCGCGTATGACACCCCTCCACTTT	CSARSGARMTPLHF
-	-	TRBV5-1	TRBJ1-3	TGCGCCAGCAGCTTAGGCGGCCCTTCCTCTGGAAACACCATATATTTT	CASSLGGPSSGNTIYF
many	-	TRBV21-1	TRBJ1-2	-	CASSKVGTGAGYTF
many	-	TRBV5-1	TRBJ2-5	TGCGCCAGCAGCGGGGCGTTGCGGCCCTCTCAAGAGACCCAGTACTTC	CASSGALRPSQETQYF
-	TRBD1	TRBV4-1	TRBJ1-1	TGCGCCAGCAGCCTGACGGAGACAGGGGGGGGTGAAGCTTTCTTT	CASSLTETGGGEAFF
-	TRBD2	TRBV7-8	TRBJ2-3	TGTGCCAGCAGCACGGGACTAGCCGGGAGGATAGATACGCAGTATTTT	CASSTGLAGRIDTQYF
many	-	TRBV5-1	TRBJ1-1	TGCGCCAGCAGCCAGACAGGGAACACTGAAGCTTTCTTT	CASSQTGNTEAFF
many	-	TRBV18	TRBJ2-3	TGTGCCAGCAGTCCCAGCACAGATACGCAGTATTTT	CASSPSTDTQYF
few	-	TRBV3-1	TRBJ2-3	TGTGCCAGCAGCCAAGATCGTCGAGATACGCAGTATTTT	CASSQDRRDTQYF
many	-	TRBV5-1	TRBJ2-3	TGCGCCAGCAGCTTGTGGTCAGATACGCAGTATTTT	CASSLWSDTQYF
few	TRBD1	TRBV7-9	TRBJ1-6	TGTGCCAGCAGCAGAGGACAGGGGAACGGTTCACCCCTCCACTTT	CASSRGQGNGSPLHF
-	TRBD1	TRBV28	TRBJ1-1	TGTGCCAGCAGTTTAGAGACAGGGGTGGGCACTGAAGCTTTCTTT	CASSLETGVGTEAFF